This is a list of T cell receptor beta chains from one sample in a study of human T cells and chemical hapten exposure. From the RACE reads, TCRdb called clonotypes with MiXCR, one entry per CDR3 protein. The repertoire holds approximately 400,000 distinct CDR3 sequences, 4.8% seen once, with under 3% in the top ten. The input for sequencing was whole blood, taken in connection with sensitization to the hapten diphenylcyclopropenone (DPC). Receptor source: a woman between 45 and 60 years old with alopecia areata. Some clones in this sample may be carry-over from other donors' samples. The CDR3 runs from the conserved cysteine through the conserved F or W. A D gene is named only where the DNA matches it firmly. Size is omitted from some rows. Given values are once, few, many or a class for expanded clones.

d_gene: NA; j_gene: TRBJ1-2; v_gene: TRBV5-1; abundance: NA; CDR3aa: CASSLAGGTDSGYTF; CDR3nt: TGCGCCAGCAGCTTGGCCGGGGGGACTGACTCTGGCTACACCTTC
d_gene: TRBD1; j_gene: TRBJ2-1; v_gene: TRBV5-1; abundance: many; CDR3aa: CASSLASRGSIEQFF; CDR3nt: TGCGCCAGCAGCTTGGCCAGCAGGGGGTCTATTGAGCAGTTCTTC
d_gene: NA; j_gene: TRBJ1-1; v_gene: TRBV5-1; abundance: many; CDR3aa: CASSSMTGTGTEAFF; CDR3nt: TGCGCCAGCAGCTCGATGACCGGGACGGGGACTGAAGCTTTCTTT
d_gene: NA; j_gene: TRBJ2-5; v_gene: TRBV29-1; abundance: many; CDR3aa: CSVDQREETQYF; CDR3nt: TGCAGCGTTGATCAGAGAGAAGAGACCCAGTACTTC
d_gene: NA; j_gene: TRBJ2-3; v_gene: TRBV18; abundance: NA; CDR3aa: CASSPSILTDTQYF; CDR3nt: TGTGCCAGCTCACCAAGTATCCTCACAGATACGCAGTATTTT
d_gene: NA; j_gene: TRBJ1-1; v_gene: TRBV4-1; abundance: many; CDR3aa: CASSQVGRQNTEAFF; CDR3nt: TGCGCCAGCAGCCAAGTGGGGCGGCAGAACACTGAAGCTTTCTTT
d_gene: TRBD1; j_gene: TRBJ1-1; v_gene: TRBV5-1; abundance: many; CDR3aa: CASSSAGTANTEAFF; CDR3nt: TGCGCCAGCAGCTCCGCCGGGACAGCGAACACTGAAGCTTTCTTT
d_gene: NA; j_gene: TRBJ1-2; v_gene: TRBV3-1; abundance: few; CDR3aa: CASSQDRQYYGYTF; CDR3nt: TGTGCCAGCAGCCAAGATAGGCAGTACTATGGCTACACCTTC
d_gene: NA; j_gene: TRBJ1-1; v_gene: TRBV7-9; abundance: many; CDR3aa: CASSLERVSYTEAFF; CDR3nt: TGTGCCAGCAGCTTAGAAAGGGTCAGTTACACTGAAGCTTTCTTT
d_gene: TRBD1; j_gene: TRBJ1-5; v_gene: TRBV20-1; abundance: few; CDR3aa: CSAWDRPSGAQPQHF; CDR3nt: TGCAGTGCCTGGGACAGGCCCTCGGGGGCTCAGCCCCAGCATTTT
d_gene: NA; j_gene: TRBJ1-2; v_gene: TRBV4-1; abundance: many; CDR3aa: CASSPREGVDYGYTF; CDR3nt: TGCGCCAGCAGCCCCCGTGAGGGGGTGGACTATGGCTACACCTTC
d_gene: NA; j_gene: TRBJ2-7; v_gene: TRBV5-5; abundance: NA; CDR3aa: CASSLSHREHLLEEQYF; CDR3nt: TGTGCCAGCAGCTTGAGTCACCGGGAGCACTTACTAGAGGAGCAGTACTTC
d_gene: NA; j_gene: TRBJ1-2; v_gene: TRBV3-1; abundance: NA; CDR3aa: CASSQDRGSPGNYGYTF; CDR3nt: TGTGCCAGCAGCCAAGATCGGGGCTCTCCTGGGAACTATGGCTACACCTTC
d_gene: TRBD2; j_gene: TRBJ2-1; v_gene: TRBV10-1; abundance: many; CDR3aa: CASSEAGVRFNEQFF; CDR3nt: TGCGCCAGCAGTGAGGCGGGAGTCCGCTTCAATGAGCAGTTCTTC
d_gene: TRBD2; j_gene: TRBJ2-1; v_gene: TRBV5-6; abundance: many; CDR3aa: CASSPSGTSGGRNEQFF; CDR3nt: TGTGCCAGCAGCCCCTCCGGGACTAGCGGGGGGAGGAATGAGCAGTTCTTC
d_gene: NA; j_gene: TRBJ1-5; v_gene: TRBV5-1; abundance: many; CDR3aa: CASSSGPNSNQPQHF; CDR3nt: TGCGCCAGCAGCTCAGGACCGAACTCCAATCAGCCCCAGCATTTT
d_gene: TRBD1; j_gene: TRBJ1-6; v_gene: TRBV25-1; abundance: NA; CDR3aa: CASSVRDSNSPLHF; CDR3nt: TGTGCCAGCAGTGTAAGGGACAGCAATTCACCCCTCCACTTT
d_gene: NA; j_gene: TRBJ1-5; v_gene: TRBV19; abundance: many; CDR3aa: CASSIDPRRPQHF; CDR3nt: TGTGCCAGTAGTATAGATCCCCGCAGGCCCCAGCATTTT
d_gene: NA; j_gene: TRBJ1-2; v_gene: TRBV29-1; abundance: few; CDR3aa: CKFEGRIGYTF; CDR3nt: TGCAAATTCGAAGGAAGGATCGGCTACACCTTC
d_gene: TRBD1; j_gene: TRBJ1-1; v_gene: TRBV7-9; abundance: few; CDR3aa: CASSLRQGATEAFF; CDR3nt: TGTGCCAGCAGCTTAAGACAGGGAGCCACTGAAGCTTTCTTT
d_gene: NA; j_gene: TRBJ2-6; v_gene: TRBV15; abundance: few; CDR3aa: CATSRGSDGANVLTF; CDR3nt: TGTGCCACCAGCAGAGGTAGCGATGGGGCCAACGTCCTGACTTTC
d_gene: NA; j_gene: TRBJ1-1; v_gene: TRBV2; abundance: many; CDR3aa: CASGVLEAFF; CDR3nt: TGTGCCAGCGGGGTCTTGGAAGCTTTCTTT
d_gene: NA; j_gene: TRBJ2-2; v_gene: TRBV30; abundance: few; CDR3aa: CAWTGVPGELFF; CDR3nt: TGTGCCTGGACAGGGGTTCCCGGGGAGCTGTTTTTT